What follows describes a single TCR beta chain. What this receptor recognizes is not known. No base quality values were provided; no much bigger clone lies one nucleotide off. The library was built by means of the immunoSEQ multiplex PCR assay. Entries here come from immuneACCESS through TCRdb and include only in-frame sequences with V and J called. Some clones fail to appear in such tables; in the studies checked, an unresolved V gene covers under half of the shortfall, and the cause of the remainder is unknown. Counted in this sample were about 120,000 clones; approximately 92% of them appeared once. Approximately 0.58% of the sample is held by the ten biggest clonotypes. These data originate in a study of control samples from healthy donors and cancer patients (dated by TCRdb to between 2020 and 2021). Trimming at the junction amounts to 6 bases on V and 0 bases on J, and the germline ends lie 17 bases apart. The CDR3, from cysteine to phenylalanine, totals 16 residues. The entry retains the CDR3 DNA only, 48 bases that are in frame from base 1. The germline V gene (reference sequence) yields SGHKS for CDR1 and YYEKEE for CDR2.

This sequence was found in an older man with head and neck cancer. Sequenced material: PBMCs. Here the chain combines TRBV5-5 and TRBJ2-3; the best D guess is TRBD1, with 6 bases matching. The nucleotides are TGTGCCAGCAACTTAATACAGGGAACTAGCACAGATACGCAGTATTTT. This yields the protein CASNLIQGTSTDTQYF.